These 13 T cell receptor beta chains originate from one sample sequenced in a study of OX40 agonist ivuxolimab in advanced cancers. The data were produced by immunoSEQ multiplex PCR, yet TCRdb's version contains in-frame clones alone and is incomplete. This table holds about 34,000 clones, 81% found once. This specimen consisted of CD4+ or CD8+ T cells sorted from blood, obtained in a trial of the OX40 agonist ivuxolimab. The origin of the receptors is an adult with an advanced solid tumor such as melanoma, head and neck, liver or kidney cancer.

This clone came up a few times. CDR3 DNA sequence: TGTGCCAGTAGTAATCTAGAGACATTTCAGCCCCAGCATTTT. Residues: CASSNLETFQPQHF. The genes are TRBV19 and TRBJ1-5; D remains ambiguous. Trimming took off 4 bases at V and 6 bases at J, with 13 bases between the two ends. CDR3 size: 14 residues. The germline V gene has CDR1 LNHDA and CDR2 SQIVND (reference sequence).

The chain employs TRBV28 and TRBJ1-5, with D unresolved. V dropped 8 bases and J dropped 7 bases, with 12 bases sitting between them. From germline, CDR1 is MDHEN and CDR2 SYDVKM. This CDR3 has 12 amino acids. CDR3 DNA: TGTGCCAGCTCCCAGGATTACCAGCCCCAGCATTTT. It is translated as CASSQDYQPQHF.

The gene calls are TRBV15 and TRBJ2-1; 9 nucleotides agree with TRBD1. Germline lookup yields CDR1 LNHNV and CDR2 YYDKDF (reference sequence). V trimming: 7 bases; J trimming: 10 bases; junction bases outside the gene matches: 11. The CDR3 is 14 amino acids. This CDR3 is CATTLGQGWGEQFF. In DNA, the CDR3 is TGTGCCACCACCTTGGGACAGGGCTGGGGGGAGCAGTTCTTC.

The chain recombines TRBV7-6 with TRBJ2-2; tentative D call: TRBD1 (6 bases). Trimming pared 5 bases from V and 1 base from J, leaving 11 bases between. CDR1 SGHVS and CDR2 FNYEAQ come from the germline V gene. The CDR3 length is 15 residues. CDR3 in amino acids: CASSPGTRNTGELFF. Here the CDR3 DNA reads TGTGCCAGCAGCCCCGGGACAAGGAACACCGGGGAGCTGTTTTTT. Together with reference TRBV7-6 and TRBJ2-2, the CDR3 gives the full variable domain: GAGVSQSPRYKVTKRGQDVALRCDPISGHVSLYWYRQALGQGPEFLTYFNYEAQQDKSGLPNDRFSAERPEGSISTLTIQRTEQRDSAMYRCASSPGTRNTGELFFGEGSRLTVL.

The genes are TRBV5-1 and TRBJ2-5; D is ambiguous. V dropped 5 bases and J dropped 2 bases, with 10 bases sitting between them. CDR1 and CDR2 (germline): SGHRS, YFSETQ. The CDR3 loop spans 13 amino acids. This CDR3 reads CASSFGVQETQYF. In DNA form, the CDR3 reads TGCGCCAGCAGTTTCGGCGTGCAAGAGACCCAGTACTTC.

The chain employs TRBV9 and TRBJ1-6, with D perhaps matching TRBD1 (6 bases). CDR3 length equals 16 residues. CDR1 is SGDLS, CDR2 YYNGEE, per germline. With 7 bases removed from V and 5 bases from J, the gap between germline ends came to 19 bases. The CDR3 sequence: CASQGRPELNNSPLHF. For the CDR3, the DNA is TGTGCCAGCCAGGGGCGCCCAGAACTAAATAATTCACCCCTCCACTTT. The full variable domain, rest sourced from reference TRBV9 and TRBJ1-6, is DSGVTQTPKHLITATGQRVTLRCSPRSGDLSVYWYQQSLDQGLQFLIQYYNGEERAKGNILERFSAQQFPDLHSELNLSSLELGDSALYFCASQGRPELNNSPLHFGNGTRLTVT.

The rearrangement joins TRBV7-9 to TRBJ2-3; TRBD2 matches at 11 bases. In germline, CDR1 is SEHNR, CDR2 FQNEAQ (reference sequence). The CDR3 totals 16 residues. The J segment lost 1 base and the V segment lost 3 bases, leaving 3 bases of the junction unmatched. CDR3 DNA sequence: TGTGCCAGCAGCTTGCCGGGACTAGCGGGCACAGATACGCAGTATTTT. Protein sequence: CASSLPGLAGTDTQYF.

In this sample, this clone turned up once. V usage is TRBV5-3 and J usage is TRBJ1-2, with 7 bases that match TRBD1. TRBV5-3 is labeled an ORF, and its function is uncertain. Trimming cost V 5 bases and J 6 bases; bases outside gene matches: 13. This CDR3 is 15 amino acids long. The CDR3 bases are TGTGCCAGAAGTCCAAACCGCAGGGGGGGAAATGGCTACACCTTC. Residues: CARSPNRRGGNGYTF.

The chain combines TRBV5-5 with TRBJ1-2; D is uncertain. Germline loops: CDR1 SGHKS, CDR2 YYEKEE (reference sequence). The CDR3 contains 12 residues. Trimming left V 0 bases short and J 6 bases short, with 6 bases between. CDR3 in amino acids: CASSLDGNGYTF. The CDR3 DNA follows: TGTGCCAGCAGCTTGGACGGTAATGGCTACACCTTC. Full variable domain (outside the CDR3, taken from reference TRBV5-5 and TRBJ1-2): DAGVTQSPTHLIKTRGQQVTLRCSPISGHKSVSWYQQVLGQGPQFIFQYYEKEERGRGNFPDRFSARQFPNYSSELNVNALLLGDSALYLCASSLDGNGYTFGSGTRLTVV.

The chain is built from TRBV5-4 and TRBJ2-7; 8 nucleotides line up with TRBD2. CDR3 length: 15 residues. The germline V gene encodes CDR1 SGHNT and CDR2 YYREEE (reference sequence). The trim removed 2 bases at V and 6 bases at J, leaving 10 bases unmatched. The CDR3 region has the DNA TGTGCCAGCAGCTTTGTGGGGACTAGATTCGGCGAGCAGTACTTC. This codes for CASSFVGTRFGEQYF.

This clone was recorded only once. This chain links TRBV6-5 with TRBJ2-5, with TRBD1 matching 11 bases. Germline CDR1 MNHEY, CDR2 SVGAGI. V lost 5 bases to trimming and J lost 5 bases; unmatched junction nucleotides: 4. There are 14 residues in the CDR3. DNA for the CDR3: TGTGCCAGCAGTCAACGGACAGGGGGCGAGACCCAGTACTTC. This gives the protein CASSQRTGGETQYF.

Comments on this clone: The junction and the germline gene differ at one end; a read error may be behind it. The gene calls are TRBV25-1 and TRBJ2-1; 7 positions match TRBD1. The germline gives CDR1 MGHDK, CDR2 SYGVNS. This CDR3 contains 13 residues. The CDR3 reads CASSVRQGNGQFF. In DNA, the CDR3 is TGTGCCAGCAGTGTTCGACAGGGTAATGGGCAGTTCTTC.

This chain links TRBV7-9 with TRBJ1-1; 7 bases fit TRBD1. The germline V gene has CDR1 SEHNR and CDR2 FQNEAQ (reference sequence). The CDR3 is 15 amino acids. V trimming: 5 bases; J trimming: 0 bases; junction bases outside the gene matches: 6. The CDR3 sequence is CASSRGQGVNTEAFF. The CDR3 nucleotides are TGTGCCAGCAGCCGAGGGCAGGGGGTGAACACTGAAGCTTTCTTT.